This T cell receptor beta chain was retrieved from a study of cytomegalovirus exposure and HLA in healthy donors. This table comes from immunoSEQ multiplex PCR, and its TCRdb copy is limited to in-frame clones, with some not included. In the table there are 140,000 to 150,000 clones, around 93% of which are singletons. The CDR3 loop spans 15 amino acids. The germline V and J ends were trimmed by 2 bases and 5 bases, with 13 bases remaining between them. Germline V CDR1 and CDR2: SEHNR, FQNEAQ (reference sequence). V is TRBV7-9 and J is TRBJ2-1; a possible D gene is TRBD2 (6 bases). The TCR was taken from a man between 18 and 29 years old in good health and CMV-seropositive. Material for sequencing was PBMCs. In DNA form, the CDR3 reads TGTGCCAGCAGCTTACCTGGGACTTTAGACAATGAGCAGTTCTTC. Translation gives CASSLPGTLDNEQFF.